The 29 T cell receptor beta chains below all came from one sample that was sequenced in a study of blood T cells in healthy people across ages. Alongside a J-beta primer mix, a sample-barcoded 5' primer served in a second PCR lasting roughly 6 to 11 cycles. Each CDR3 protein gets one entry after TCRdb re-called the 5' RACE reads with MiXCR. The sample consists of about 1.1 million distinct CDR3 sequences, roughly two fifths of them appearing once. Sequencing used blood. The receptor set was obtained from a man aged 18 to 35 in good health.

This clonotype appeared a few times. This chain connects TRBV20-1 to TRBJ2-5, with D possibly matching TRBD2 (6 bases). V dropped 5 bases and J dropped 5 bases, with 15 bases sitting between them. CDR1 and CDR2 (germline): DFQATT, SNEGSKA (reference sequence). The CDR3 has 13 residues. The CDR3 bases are TGCAGTGCTGAGGAGGGGCTTGAGGAGACCCAGTACTTC. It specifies CSAEEGLEETQYF.

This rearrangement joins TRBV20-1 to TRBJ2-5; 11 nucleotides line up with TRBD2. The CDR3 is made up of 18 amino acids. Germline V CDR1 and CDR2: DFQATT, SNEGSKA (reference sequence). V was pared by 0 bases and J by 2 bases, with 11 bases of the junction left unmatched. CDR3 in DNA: TGCAGTGCTAGAGATTGGAGTAGCGGGAGGGGCAGACAAGAGACCCAGTACTTC. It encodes CSARDWSSGRGRQETQYF.

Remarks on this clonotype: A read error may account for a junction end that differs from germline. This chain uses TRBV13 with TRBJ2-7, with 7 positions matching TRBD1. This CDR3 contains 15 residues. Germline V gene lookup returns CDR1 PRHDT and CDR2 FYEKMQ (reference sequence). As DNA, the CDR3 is TGTGCCAGCAGCTCCCTCCGGGACAGTCCCTACAAGCAGTACTTC. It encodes CASSSLRDSPYKQYF.

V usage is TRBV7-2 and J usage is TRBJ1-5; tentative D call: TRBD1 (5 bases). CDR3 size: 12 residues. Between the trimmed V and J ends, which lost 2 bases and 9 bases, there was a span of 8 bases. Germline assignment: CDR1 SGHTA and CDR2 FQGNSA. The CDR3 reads CASSLSQGPQHF. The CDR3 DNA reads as TGTGCCAGCAGCTTATCCCAGGGGCCCCAGCATTTT.

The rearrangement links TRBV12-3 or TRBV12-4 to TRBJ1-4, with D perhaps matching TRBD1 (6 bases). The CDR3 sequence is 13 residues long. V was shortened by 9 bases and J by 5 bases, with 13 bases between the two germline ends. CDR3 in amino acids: CASRKGGNEKLFF. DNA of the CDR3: TGTGCCAGTAGAAAGGGGGGGAATGAAAAACTGTTTTTT.

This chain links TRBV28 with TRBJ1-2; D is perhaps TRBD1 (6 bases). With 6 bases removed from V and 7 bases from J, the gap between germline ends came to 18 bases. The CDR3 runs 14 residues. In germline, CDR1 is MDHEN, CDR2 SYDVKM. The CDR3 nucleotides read TGTGCCAGCAGCCGAGGGGGATGGGCGGGTGGCTACACCTTC. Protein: CASSRGGWAGGYTF.

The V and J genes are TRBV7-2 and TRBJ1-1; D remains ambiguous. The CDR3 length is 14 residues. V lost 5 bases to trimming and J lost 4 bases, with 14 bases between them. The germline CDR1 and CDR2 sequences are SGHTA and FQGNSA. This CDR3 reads CASSPVGPGTEAFF. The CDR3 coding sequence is TGTGCCAGCAGCCCCGTTGGACCGGGCACTGAAGCTTTCTTT.

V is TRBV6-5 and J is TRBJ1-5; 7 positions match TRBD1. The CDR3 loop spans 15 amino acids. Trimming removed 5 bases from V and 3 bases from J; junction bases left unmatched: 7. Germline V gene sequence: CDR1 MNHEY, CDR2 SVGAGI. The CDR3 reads CASSLYGTDNQPQHF. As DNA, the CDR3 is TGTGCCAGCAGTCTCTACGGGACAGACAATCAGCCCCAGCATTTT.

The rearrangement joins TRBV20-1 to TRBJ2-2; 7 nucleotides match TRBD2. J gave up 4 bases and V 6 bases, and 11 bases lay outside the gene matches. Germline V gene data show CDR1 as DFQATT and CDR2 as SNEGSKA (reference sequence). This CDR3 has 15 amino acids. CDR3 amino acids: CSATRAGLGTGELFF. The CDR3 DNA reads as TGCAGTGCCACAAGAGCGGGGTTAGGCACCGGGGAGCTGTTTTTT.

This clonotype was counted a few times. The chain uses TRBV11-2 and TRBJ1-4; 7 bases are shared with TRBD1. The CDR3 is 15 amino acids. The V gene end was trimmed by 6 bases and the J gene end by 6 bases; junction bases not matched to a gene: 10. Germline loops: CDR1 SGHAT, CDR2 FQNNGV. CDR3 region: CASSSPGQQDEKLFF. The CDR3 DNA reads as TGTGCCAGCAGTTCACCGGGACAGCAAGATGAAAAACTGTTTTTT.

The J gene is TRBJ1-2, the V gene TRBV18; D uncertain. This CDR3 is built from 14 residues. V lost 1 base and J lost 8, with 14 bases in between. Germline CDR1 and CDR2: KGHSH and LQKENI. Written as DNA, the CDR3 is TGTGCCAGCTCACCACTGGGGAAGATGGGCGGCTACACCTTC. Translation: CASSPLGKMGGYTF.

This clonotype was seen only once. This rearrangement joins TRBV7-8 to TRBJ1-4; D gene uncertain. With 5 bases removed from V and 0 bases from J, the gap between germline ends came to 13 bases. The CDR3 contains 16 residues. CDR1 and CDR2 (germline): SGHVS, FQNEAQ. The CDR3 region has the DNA TGTGCCAGCAGCCCGAAAAGTGACCCAACTAATGAAAAACTGTTTTTT. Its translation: CASSPKSDPTNEKLFF.

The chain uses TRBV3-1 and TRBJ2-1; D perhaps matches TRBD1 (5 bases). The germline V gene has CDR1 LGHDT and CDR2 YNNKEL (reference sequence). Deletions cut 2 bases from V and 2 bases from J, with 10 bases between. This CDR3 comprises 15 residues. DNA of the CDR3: TGTGCCAGCAGCCAATCCAGGGATCCCTACAATGAGCAGTTCTTC. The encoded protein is CASSQSRDPYNEQFF.

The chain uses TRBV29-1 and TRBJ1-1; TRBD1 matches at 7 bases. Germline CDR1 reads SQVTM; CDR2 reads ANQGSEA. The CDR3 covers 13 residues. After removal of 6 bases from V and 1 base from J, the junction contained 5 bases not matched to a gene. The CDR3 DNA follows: TGCAGCGTCGAACAGGGGCCGAACACTGAAGCTTTCTTT. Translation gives CSVEQGPNTEAFF.

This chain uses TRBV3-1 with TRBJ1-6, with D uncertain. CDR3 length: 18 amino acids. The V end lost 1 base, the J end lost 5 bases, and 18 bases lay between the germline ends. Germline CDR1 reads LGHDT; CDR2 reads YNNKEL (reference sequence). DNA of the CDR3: TGTGCCAGCAGCCAAGTCCTCTTGTCTCACCGGGATAATTCACCCCTCCACTTT. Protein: CASSQVLLSHRDNSPLHF.

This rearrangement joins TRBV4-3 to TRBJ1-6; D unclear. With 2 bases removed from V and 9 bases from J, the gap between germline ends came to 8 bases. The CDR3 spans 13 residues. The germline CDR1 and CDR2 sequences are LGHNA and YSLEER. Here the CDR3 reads CASSQRDTSPLHF. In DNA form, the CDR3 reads TGCGCCAGCAGCCAACGGGATACTTCACCCCTCCACTTT.

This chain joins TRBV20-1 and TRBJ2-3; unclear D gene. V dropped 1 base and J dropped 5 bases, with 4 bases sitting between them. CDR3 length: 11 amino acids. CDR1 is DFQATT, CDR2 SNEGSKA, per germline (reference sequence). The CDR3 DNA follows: TGCAGTGCTAGAGCCATAGATACGCAGTATTTT. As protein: CSARAIDTQYF.

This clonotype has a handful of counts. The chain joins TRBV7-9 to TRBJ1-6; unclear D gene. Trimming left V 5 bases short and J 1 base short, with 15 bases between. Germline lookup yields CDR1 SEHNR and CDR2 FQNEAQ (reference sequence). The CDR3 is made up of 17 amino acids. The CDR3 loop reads CASSRDPPASYNSPLHF. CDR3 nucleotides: TGTGCCAGCAGCCGAGACCCTCCAGCATCCTATAATTCACCCCTCCACTTT.

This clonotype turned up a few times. CDR3 region: CASSVYGRGNYGYTF. Written as DNA, the CDR3 is TGTGCCAGCAGCGTATATGGAAGGGGAAATTATGGCTACACCTTC. The chain combines TRBV9 with TRBJ1-2; perhaps TRBD1 as D (5 bases). The CDR3 extends over 15 amino acids. CDR1 and CDR2 (germline): SGDLS, YYNGEE. Trimming stripped 1 base from V and 5 bases from J, with 15 bases between.

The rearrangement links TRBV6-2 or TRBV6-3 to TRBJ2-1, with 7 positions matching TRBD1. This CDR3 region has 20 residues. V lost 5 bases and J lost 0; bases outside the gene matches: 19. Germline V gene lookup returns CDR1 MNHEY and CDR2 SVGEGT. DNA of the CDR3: TGTGCCAGCAGTATCCGAGAGACAGGGCCATCCATCGGCTCCTACAATGAGCAGTTCTTC. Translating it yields CASSIRETGPSIGSYNEQFF.

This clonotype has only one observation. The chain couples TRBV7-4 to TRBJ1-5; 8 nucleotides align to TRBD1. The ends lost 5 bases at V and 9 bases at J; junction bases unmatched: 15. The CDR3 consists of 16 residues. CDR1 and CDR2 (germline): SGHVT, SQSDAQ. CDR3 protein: CASSGSGDRSKRPQHF. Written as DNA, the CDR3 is TGTGCCAGCAGCGGGTCAGGGGACAGGTCGAAAAGGCCCCAGCATTTT.

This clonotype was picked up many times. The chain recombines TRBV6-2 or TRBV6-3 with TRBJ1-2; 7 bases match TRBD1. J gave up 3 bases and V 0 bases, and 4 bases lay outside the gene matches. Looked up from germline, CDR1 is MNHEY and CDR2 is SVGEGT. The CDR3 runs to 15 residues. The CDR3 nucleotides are TGTGCCAGCAGTTACTCGGAAGGGGGCGACTATGGCTACACCTTC. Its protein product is CASSYSEGGDYGYTF.

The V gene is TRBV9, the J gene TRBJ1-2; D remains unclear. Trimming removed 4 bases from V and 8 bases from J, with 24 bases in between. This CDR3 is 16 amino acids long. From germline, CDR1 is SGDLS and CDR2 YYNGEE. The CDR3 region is CASSPTPFLNTPGYTF. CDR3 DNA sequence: TGTGCCAGCAGCCCCACGCCTTTCCTAAACACTCCCGGCTACACCTTC.

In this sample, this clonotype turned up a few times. DNA for the CDR3: TGTGCCAGCAGCTTAACGGTTAGCGGGGGGATTGATGAGCAGTTCTTC. It specifies CASSLTVSGGIDEQFF. V is TRBV7-3 and J is TRBJ2-1, with 10 positions matching TRBD2. This CDR3 has 16 amino acids. Trimming cost V 0 bases and J 8 bases; bases outside gene matches: 7. CDR1 is SGHTA and CDR2 is FQGTGA in the germline V gene.

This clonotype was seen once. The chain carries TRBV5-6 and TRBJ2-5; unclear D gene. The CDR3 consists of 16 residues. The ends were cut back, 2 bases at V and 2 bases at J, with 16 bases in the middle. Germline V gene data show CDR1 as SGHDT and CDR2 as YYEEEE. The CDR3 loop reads CASSLDSETPQETQYF. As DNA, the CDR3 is TGTGCCAGCAGCTTAGATTCTGAGACACCTCAAGAGACCCAGTACTTC.

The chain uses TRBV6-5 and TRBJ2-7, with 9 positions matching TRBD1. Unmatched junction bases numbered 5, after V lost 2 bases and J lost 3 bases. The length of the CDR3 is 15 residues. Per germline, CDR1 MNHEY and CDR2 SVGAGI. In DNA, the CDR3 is TGTGCCAGCAGTTACACGGGACAGGGCAACTACGAGCAGTACTTC. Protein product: CASSYTGQGNYEQYF.

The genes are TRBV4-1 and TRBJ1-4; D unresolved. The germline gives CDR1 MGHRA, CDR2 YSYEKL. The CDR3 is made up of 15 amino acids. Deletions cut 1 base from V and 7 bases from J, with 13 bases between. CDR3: CASSQVGRRVEKLFF. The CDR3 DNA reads TGCGCCAGCAGCCAAGTTGGCAGGCGAGTTGAAAAACTGTTTTTT.

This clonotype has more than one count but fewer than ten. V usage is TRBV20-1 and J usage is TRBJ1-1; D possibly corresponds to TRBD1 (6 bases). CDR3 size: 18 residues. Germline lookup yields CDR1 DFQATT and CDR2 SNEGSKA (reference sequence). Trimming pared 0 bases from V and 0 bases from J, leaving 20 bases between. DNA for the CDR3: TGCAGTGCTAGAGATGGGTTTCGGGGGCGACGGTTGAACACTGAAGCTTTCTTT. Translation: CSARDGFRGRRLNTEAFF.

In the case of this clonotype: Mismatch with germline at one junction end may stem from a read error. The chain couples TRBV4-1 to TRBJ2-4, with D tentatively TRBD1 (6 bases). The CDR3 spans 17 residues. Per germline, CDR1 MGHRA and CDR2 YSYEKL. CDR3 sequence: CASSQGSQSVARDIRYF. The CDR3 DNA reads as TGCGCCAGCAGCCAAGGCTCGCAGTCAGTAGCCAGGGACATTCGGTACTTC.